The 17 T cell receptor beta chains listed next were all sequenced from one sample in a study of graft-versus-host responses after intestinal transplantation. These TCRs' antigens remain unknown. Profiling relied on immunoSEQ multiplex PCR, and the TCRdb table lists in-frame clones only, not all of them. Of 100,000 or so clones listed, 80% to 95% are singletons. This material consisted of unstimulated CD4+ T cells sorted from spleen or lymph node cells, taken before intestinal transplant. These receptors were taken from a human donor who received an intestinal transplant.

This rearrangement joins TRBV6-5 to TRBJ1-1; the match to TRBD1 covers 7 bases. The V and J ends lost 0 bases and 1 base, in that order; junction bases with no gene match: 5. Per germline, CDR1 MNHEY and CDR2 SVGAGI. This CDR3 region has 16 residues. The CDR3 is CASSYSRTGRNTEAFF. The CDR3 DNA is TGTGCCAGCAGTTACTCCCGGACAGGACGGAACACTGAAGCTTTCTTT.

The V call is TRBV5-4, the J call TRBJ2-3, with 11 bases that match TRBD2. The V and J ends lost 2 bases and 3 bases, in that order; junction bases with no gene match: 8. This CDR3 spans 17 amino acids. Germline values: CDR1 SGHNT, CDR2 YYREEE (reference sequence). The DNA for the CDR3 is TGTGCCAGCAGCTTAAATAGCGGGGGGGGGTTAACAGATACGCAGTATTTT. It specifies CASSLNSGGGLTDTQYF.

This rearrangement joins TRBV2 to TRBJ1-5; 8 bases line up with TRBD1. Germline-derived CDR1 and CDR2 are SNHLY and FYNNEI. The CDR3 spans 13 residues. V was pared by 6 bases and J by 7 bases, with 5 bases of the junction left unmatched. CDR3 amino acids: CASSPDRGQPQHF. The CDR3, as DNA: TGTGCCAGCAGCCCAGACAGGGGACAGCCCCAGCATTTT. Combining the CDR3 with reference TRBV2 and TRBJ1-5 gives the whole variable domain EPEVTQTPSHQVTQMGQEVILRCVPISNHLYFYWYRQILGQKVEFLVSFYNNEISEKSEIFDDQFSVERPDGSNFTLKIRSTKLEDSAMYFCASSPDRGQPQHFGDGTRLSIL.

This clone showed up just a few times. Different DNA sequences within this sample yield the same CDR3. The chain couples TRBV5-1 to TRBJ2-7; 9 bases line up with TRBD2. V was pared by 2 bases and J by 0 bases, with 0 bases of the junction left unmatched. Germline loops: CDR1 SGHRS, CDR2 YFSETQ. This CDR3 is 14 amino acids long. The CDR3 region has the DNA TGCGCCAGCAGCTTTAGCGGGAGCTCCTACGAGCAGTACTTC. It encodes CASSFSGSSYEQYF. Filled out from reference TRBV5-1 and TRBJ2-7, the complete variable domain reads KAGVTQTPRYLIKTRGQQVTLSCSPISGHRSVSWYQQTPGQGLQFLFEYFSETQRNKGNFPGRFSGRQFSNSRSEMNVSTLELGDSALYLCASSFSGSSYEQYFGPGTRLTVT.

The gene calls are TRBV6-6 and TRBJ2-7; tentative D call: TRBD2 (7 bases). Germline V CDR1 and CDR2: MNHNY, SVGAGI (reference sequence). Trimming took 6 bases from V and 0 from J, leaving 15 bases between them. This CDR3 contains 15 residues. Written as DNA, the CDR3 is TGTGCCAGCAGCTACGCGGGGGCCGCCTCCTACGAGCAGTACTTC. This codes for CASSYAGAASYEQYF.

V gene TRBV6-6 combines with J gene TRBJ1-5; 9 bases line up with TRBD1. The CDR3 spans 16 residues. The ends lost 3 bases at V and 2 bases at J; junction bases unmatched: 5. Per germline, CDR1 MNHNY and CDR2 SVGAGI (reference sequence). The CDR3 DNA is TGTGCCAGCAGTTATGGGACAGGGAAAGGCAATCAGCCCCAGCATTTT. This translates into CASSYGTGKGNQPQHF.

The rearrangement links TRBV19 to TRBJ2-1, with 7 bases fitting TRBD2. The CDR3 has 13 amino acids. Germline CDR1 is LNHDA and CDR2 is SQIVND (reference sequence). Trimming took 7 bases from V and 8 from J; bases not matched to a gene: 8. CDR3: CASKAGEKDEQFF. The CDR3 nucleotides read TGTGCCAGTAAGGCGGGGGAAAAGGATGAGCAGTTCTTC.

The rearrangement uses TRBV4-2 and TRBJ2-7, with 7 bases matching TRBD1. Germline V gene lookup returns CDR1 LGHNA and CDR2 YNFKEQ. V trimming: 5 bases; J trimming: 0 bases; junction bases outside the gene matches: 10. The CDR3 length is 16 residues. Here the CDR3 reads CASSSQQGPSSYEQYF. DNA for the CDR3: TGTGCCAGCAGCTCCCAACAGGGGCCGAGCTCCTACGAGCAGTACTTC.

This clone came up once. This rearrangement joins TRBV30 to TRBJ2-7, with TRBD2 as a possible D gene (5 bases). Germline V gene data show CDR1 as GTSNPN and CDR2 as SVGIG (reference sequence). The V gene lost 6 bases and the J gene lost 2 bases, with 20 bases spanning the gap. The CDR3 runs 15 residues. CDR3: CACQSWLADTYEQYF. CDR3 sequence (DNA): TGTGCCTGCCAGAGTTGGCTAGCTGATACCTACGAGCAGTACTTC.

The J gene is TRBJ2-4, the V gene TRBV4-3; D is uncertain. V lost 0 bases to trimming and J lost 4 bases, with 7 bases between them. The CDR3 sequence is 14 residues long. Germline V lookup: CDR1 LGHNA, CDR2 YSLEER. The CDR3: CASSQDARKNIQYF. CDR3 in DNA: TGCGCCAGCAGCCAAGATGCTAGGAAAAACATTCAGTACTTC.

V is TRBV4-1 and J is TRBJ2-7, with D perhaps TRBD1 (5 bases). V gave up 2 bases and J gave up 5 bases, with 10 bases separating them. This CDR3 comprises 13 residues. The germline gives CDR1 MGHRA, CDR2 YSYEKL. This CDR3 reads CASSQLFRDEQYF. Here the CDR3 DNA reads TGCGCCAGCAGCCAACTATTCAGGGACGAGCAGTACTTC.

This clone has just one count. The chain carries TRBV12-5 and TRBJ2-2; D remains ambiguous. Germline V lookup: CDR1 LGHNT, CDR2 FRNRAP. This CDR3 is 13 amino acids long. Between the trimmed V and J ends, which lost 0 bases and 7 bases, there was a span of 6 bases. As DNA, the CDR3 is TGTGCTAGTGGTTTGGTAAATCTCGGGGAGCTGTTTTTT. Amino acids: CASGLVNLGELFF.

This clone showed up just a few times. The rearrangement uses TRBV10-3 and TRBJ1-4; D perhaps matches TRBD1 (5 bases). Germline V gives CDR1 ENHRY, CDR2 SYGVKD. The V and J ends lost 4 bases and 5 bases respectively, with 11 bases between them. The CDR3 contains 14 residues. Written as DNA, the CDR3 is TGTGCCATCAGTGCGCAGGGTGAGAATGAAAAACTGTTTTTT. This encodes CAISAQGENEKLFF.

This clone was counted only a few times. This same CDR3 is encoded by further DNA sequences in the sample. This chain links TRBV6-1 with TRBJ2-7, with TRBD2 matching over 7 bases. J was trimmed by 0 bases and V by 3 bases; bases with no gene match: 2. This CDR3 contains 14 residues. Per germline, CDR1 MNHNS and CDR2 SASEGT. CDR3 nucleotides: TGTGCCAGCAGTGATCTAGCGGCCTCCTACGAGCAGTACTTC. This translates into CASSDLAASYEQYF.

The chain joins TRBV6-5 to TRBJ2-7, with no clear D. Trimming removed 6 bases at V and 2 bases at J, with 8 bases between. This CDR3 is 12 amino acids long. The germline V gene encodes CDR1 MNHEY and CDR2 SVGAGI. Here the CDR3 DNA reads TGTGCCAGCAGGACAAAAACCTACGAGCAGTACTTC. Translating it yields CASRTKTYEQYF.

This clone was seen a single time. The chain recombines TRBV2 with TRBJ2-5; no reliable D call. Germline V gene data show CDR1 as SNHLY and CDR2 as FYNNEI. This CDR3 contains 12 residues. Trimming took off 8 bases at V and 5 bases at J, with 12 bases between the two ends. CDR3 region: CASRTTGETQYF. The CDR3 bases are TGTGCCAGCCGAACAACCGGGGAGACCCAGTACTTC.

This chain links TRBV6-5 with TRBJ2-7; TRBD1 agrees at 7 bases. V gave up 0 bases and J gave up 4 bases; unmatched junction bases: 9. Germline-derived CDR1 and CDR2 are MNHEY and SVGAGI. This CDR3 region has 16 residues. The CDR3 protein is CASSYSKTGTAYEQYF. DNA of the CDR3: TGTGCCAGCAGTTACTCTAAGACAGGGACAGCATACGAGCAGTACTTC.